This T cell receptor (beta chain) derives from a study of T cells in Graves' hyperthyroidism and ophthalmopathy. Concerning this clonotype itself: Its antigen remains unidentified.

General study results and limits: The model's output predicted ophthalmopathy at a median of about 6.5 months prior to onset.

This CDR3 is 16 amino acids long. V trimming: 5 bases; J trimming: 5 bases; junction bases outside the gene matches: 14. In germline, CDR1 is SEHNR, CDR2 FQNEAQ (reference sequence). TCR beta CDR3 regions were amplified from RNA. The HTBI primer set was used in a first-round RT-PCR of the TCR CDR3. From the multiplex PCR reads, TCRdb called clonotypes with MiXCR, one entry per CDR3 protein. This sample carries around 800,000 distinct CDR3 sequences, around 39% of them seen once, and the ten largest clones take about 8.9%. This sequence joins TRBV7-9 and TRBJ2-5; 7 bases match TRBD2. This TCR was sampled from a man aged 18 to 30 with Graves' hyperthyroidism. Specimen: blood. CDR3 amino acids: CASSPSASGGVETQYF. The CDR3 DNA sequence: TGTGCCAGCAGCCCCTCCGCTAGCGGAGGCGTGGAGACCCAGTACTTC.